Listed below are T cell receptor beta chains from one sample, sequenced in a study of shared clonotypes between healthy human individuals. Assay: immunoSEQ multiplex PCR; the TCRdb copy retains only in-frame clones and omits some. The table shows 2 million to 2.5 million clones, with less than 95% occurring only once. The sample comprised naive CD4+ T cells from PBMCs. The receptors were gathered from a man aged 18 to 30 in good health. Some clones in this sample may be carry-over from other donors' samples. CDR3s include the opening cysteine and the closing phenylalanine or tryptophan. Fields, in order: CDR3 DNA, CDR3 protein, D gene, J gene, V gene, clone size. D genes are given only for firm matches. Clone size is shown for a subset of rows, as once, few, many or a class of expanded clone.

TGTGCCAGTAGTATGGGCAGGGGGCTGTTTGGGAACACTGAAGCTTTCTTT CASSMGRGLFGNTEAFF TRBD1 TRBJ1-1 TRBV19 -
TGTGCCAGCAGTTCGGGACAGTCGAACACCGGGGAGCTGTTTTTT CASSSGQSNTGELFF TRBD1 TRBJ2-2 TRBV28 -
TGTGCCACCAGCAGAGATCTAAGTAATGAGCAGTTCTTC CATSRDLSNEQFF - TRBJ2-1 TRBV15 -
TGTGCCAGCAGCTTAGGGCCAGGGGGCAGGAGCAATCAGCCCCAGCATTTT CASSLGPGGRSNQPQHF TRBD1 TRBJ1-5 TRBV7-9 -
TGTGCCAGCATAGAACAGGGGTGGAATGAAAAACTGTTTTTT CASIEQGWNEKLFF TRBD1 TRBJ1-4 TRBV6-1 -
TGCGCCAGCAGCCCTTCACTCGGCTGGGGGACAGATACGCAGTATTTT CASSPSLGWGTDTQYF - TRBJ2-3 TRBV5-1 -
TGTGCCAGCAGCGCAGGGACTGGTGAAAAACTGTTTTTT CASSAGTGEKLFF - TRBJ1-4 TRBV11-3 -
TGTGCCAGCAGCCGGCCGACAGGGGTGAACACTGAAGCTTTCTTT CASSRPTGVNTEAFF TRBD1 TRBJ1-1 TRBV11-2 -
TGTGCCAGCAGCTCAAGAGCGGGAGCGTTGTACAATGAGCAGTTCTTC CASSSRAGALYNEQFF TRBD2 TRBJ2-1 TRBV5-4 -
TGTGCCAGCAGTCCCGGACCGGAACCACTAAACTATGGCTACACCTTC CASSPGPEPLNYGYTF - TRBJ1-2 TRBV5-4 once
TGCGCCAGCAGCTCAGAGGGACCACAGTACTTC CASSSEGPQYF - TRBJ2-7 TRBV5-1 -
TGTGCCAGCAGCCCCCAAGGGGGGAGCAATGAGCAGTTCTTC CASSPQGGSNEQFF - TRBJ2-1 TRBV6-4 once
TGTGCCAGCATCCGAGGGACTCAAGAGACCCAGTACTTC CASIRGTQETQYF - TRBJ2-5 TRBV7-2 -
TGTGCCAGCAGCTTCGGAGGGACAGGGGGGGAAAAACTGTTTTTT CASSFGGTGGEKLFF TRBD1 TRBJ1-4 TRBV5-4 -
TGTGCCAGCAGCTTGGTGGTGGGGTCCCTAACCGAGCAGTACTTC CASSLVVGSLTEQYF - TRBJ2-7 TRBV7-6 -
TGTGCCAGCAGTAGGGACGGGGCCTACGAGCAGTACTTC CASSRDGAYEQYF - TRBJ2-7 TRBV2 -
TGTGCCAGCAGTGAAGCGCCATGGGGTAGTGGCGAGCAGTACTTC CASSEAPWGSGEQYF - TRBJ2-7 TRBV2 -
TGTGCCAGCAGTTTTGACAGGGTGGCCGCTGAAGCTTTCTTT CASSFDRVAAEAFF TRBD1 TRBJ1-1 TRBV27 -
TGTGCCAGCAGTTTTAAAGGGGTAGAACCCAATGAGCAGTTCTTC CASSFKGVEPNEQFF - TRBJ2-1 TRBV28 -
TGTGCCAGCAACCCCACCTACATCACCGGGGAGCTGTTTTTT CASNPTYITGELFF - TRBJ2-2 TRBV2 -
TGTGCCAGCAGCCAAAGTCTACTCTCTGACAGGGGGAATGGCTACACCTTC CASSQSLLSDRGNGYTF TRBD1 TRBJ1-2 TRBV7-2 -
TGTGCCAGCAGCCCCAGAGGGCTAGCGGGGCTCGGGGAGCAGTTCTTC CASSPRGLAGLGEQFF TRBD2 TRBJ2-1 TRBV7-2 -
TGTGCCAGCAGCCGGACCGGGGTCGGGGAAAAACTGTTTTTT CASSRTGVGEKLFF - TRBJ1-4 TRBV7-9 -